These 27 T cell receptor beta chains came from one sample sequenced in a study of control samples from healthy donors and cancer patients. Data came from immunoSEQ multiplex PCR; TCRdb stores just in-frame clones and leaves some out. The sample includes about 120,000 clones, approximately 88% seen only once; the top ten take less than 4%. The sequenced sample was blood. The receptor set was obtained from a man between 35 and 55 years old in good health.

The rearrangement joins TRBV6-2 or TRBV6-3 to TRBJ1-1; TRBD1 matches at 11 bases. V gave up 2 bases and J gave up 0 bases; unmatched junction bases: 2. The germline CDR1 and CDR2 sequences are MNHEY and SVGEGT. This CDR3 region has 16 residues. The CDR3 spells CASSYRTGGMNTEAFF. The CDR3 bases are TGTGCCAGCAGTTACAGGACAGGGGGCATGAACACTGAAGCTTTCTTT.

This sequence joins TRBV11-3 and TRBJ1-6; D possibly corresponds to TRBD1 (5 bases). The length of the CDR3 is 14 residues. Germline-derived CDR1 and CDR2 are SGHNT and YENEEA. V dropped 3 bases and J dropped 7 bases, with 10 bases sitting between them. Here the CDR3 reads CASSLDIGNSPLHF. In DNA, the CDR3 is TGTGCCAGCAGCTTGGACATTGGAAATTCACCCCTCCACTTT.

The rearrangement links TRBV27 to TRBJ1-4; maybe TRBD1 (5 bases). This CDR3 contains 16 residues. CDR1 and CDR2 from the germline V gene are MNHEY and SMNVEV (reference sequence). V was shortened by 2 bases and J by 0 bases, with 10 bases between the two germline ends. The CDR3 nucleotides are TGTGCCAGCAGTTTAATGGTGGGGGCAACTAATGAAAAACTGTTTTTT. Translated: CASSLMVGATNEKLFF.

This clone has a handful of counts. The chain uses TRBV12-3 or TRBV12-4 and TRBJ1-1; D is unresolved. V dropped 4 bases and J dropped 0 bases, with 3 bases sitting between them. The CDR3 extends over 12 amino acids. Written as DNA, the CDR3 is TGTGCCAGCAGTTGGATGAACACTGAAGCTTTCTTT. It specifies CASSWMNTEAFF.

V is TRBV27 and J is TRBJ1-2; 8 bases align to TRBD1. Trimming took 5 bases from V and 2 from J; bases not matched to a gene: 7. The CDR3 totals 15 residues. The germline CDR1 and CDR2 sequences are MNHEY and SMNVEV (reference sequence). CDR3 region: CASSPDRDRNYGYTF. As DNA, the CDR3 is TGTGCCAGCAGTCCGGACAGGGACCGGAACTATGGCTACACCTTC.

The chain couples TRBV29-1 to TRBJ1-1, with D uncertain. Germline V gene data show CDR1 as SQVTM and CDR2 as ANQGSEA. The germline V and J ends were trimmed by 3 bases and 0 bases, with 8 bases remaining between them. This CDR3 comprises 13 residues. The CDR3 sequence is CSVELGMNTEAFF. DNA for the CDR3: TGCAGCGTTGAGTTAGGGATGAACACTGAAGCTTTCTTT.

The V gene is TRBV6-5, the J gene TRBJ1-4; D is perhaps TRBD1 (5 bases). The germline gives CDR1 MNHEY, CDR2 SVGAGI. Trimming left V 4 bases short and J 8 bases short, with 14 bases between. The CDR3 runs 14 residues. CDR3 DNA sequence: TGTGCCAGCAGTTGGCGGACGGGGGTCGAAAAACTGTTTTTT. This codes for CASSWRTGVEKLFF.

The chain recombines TRBV20-1 with TRBJ1-1, with D hard to call. CDR1 DFQATT and CDR2 SNEGSKA come from the germline V gene (reference sequence). The V and J ends lost 3 bases and 4 bases respectively, with 18 bases between them. This CDR3 is 15 amino acids long. This chain's CDR3 is CSASGDRGRGTEAFF. The CDR3 nucleotides are TGCAGTGCTAGTGGGGATCGAGGACGCGGCACTGAAGCTTTCTTT.

This chain joins TRBV11-3 and TRBJ2-5, with 7 bases fitting TRBD1. Germline CDR1 SGHNT, CDR2 YENEEA. With V trimmed by 2 bases and J by 3 bases, 15 bases remained unmatched. CDR3 length: 18 residues. CDR3 coding DNA: TGTGCCAGCAGCTTAAACCTCCTCCGGGACAGTTTGAAAGAGACCCAGTACTTC. As protein: CASSLNLLRDSLKETQYF.

The chain has TRBV5-4 and TRBJ2-2; D remains ambiguous. The CDR3 consists of 14 residues. Trimming pared 5 bases from V and 5 bases from J, leaving 13 bases between. Germline CDR1 SGHNT, CDR2 YYREEE (reference sequence). The DNA for the CDR3 is TGTGCCAGCAGTTCCACTAAGAGAACCGGGGAGCTGTTTTTT. It specifies CASSSTKRTGELFF.

DNA for the CDR3: TGTGCCAGCAGCTTTAGGCAGCACTATGGCTACACCTTC. Its protein is CASSFRQHYGYTF. This sequence joins TRBV5-5 and TRBJ1-2; no clear D. V shed 2 bases and J shed 3 bases, with 8 bases lying between them. CDR1 is SGHKS, CDR2 YYEKEE, per germline (reference sequence). The CDR3 contains 13 residues. Variable domain in full (rest from reference TRBV5-5 and TRBJ1-2): DAGVTQSPTHLIKTRGQQVTLRCSPISGHKSVSWYQQVLGQGPQFIFQYYEKEERGRGNFPDRFSARQFPNYSSELNVNALLLGDSALYLCASSFRQHYGYTFGSGTRLTVV.

The chain has TRBV25-1 and TRBJ2-3, with TRBD2 identical over 9 bases. The CDR3 covers 13 residues. Trimming took 6 bases from V and 5 from J; bases not matched to a gene: 3. CDR1 and CDR2 from the germline V gene are MGHDK and SYGVNS. The CDR3 sequence: CASSLAGRDTQYF. In DNA form, the CDR3 reads TGTGCCAGCAGCCTAGCGGGGAGAGATACGCAGTATTTT. Together with reference TRBV25-1 and TRBJ2-3, the CDR3 gives the full variable domain: EADIYQTPRYLVIGTGKKITLECSQTMGHDKMYWYQQDPGMELHLIHYSYGVNSTEKGDLSSESTVSRIRTEHFPLTLESARPSHTSQYLCASSLAGRDTQYFGPGTRLTVL.

The rearrangement joins TRBV7-6 to TRBJ2-1; 7 nucleotides align to TRBD2. Germline trimming cut 2 bases from V and 4 bases from J; bases unmatched to any gene: 11. This CDR3 comprises 17 residues. Germline V gene data show CDR1 as SGHVS and CDR2 as FNYEAQ. CDR3: CASSLSRGRAYYNEQFF. CDR3 nucleotides: TGTGCCAGCAGCTTATCGCGGGGGAGAGCTTATTACAATGAGCAGTTCTTC.

This chain uses TRBV15 with TRBJ1-6; D unclear. Trimming cost V 3 bases and J 5 bases, with 8 bases left between them. This CDR3 region has 14 residues. Germline V lookup: CDR1 LNHNV, CDR2 YYDKDF (reference sequence). DNA of the CDR3: TGTGCCACCAGCAGGGACGGGAATAATTCACCCCTCCACTTT. Translating gives CATSRDGNNSPLHF.

CDR3 amino acids: CASSLGPLPNEQFF. CDR3 bases: TGTGCCAGCAGCTTAGGACCACTCCCCAATGAGCAGTTCTTC. The J gene is TRBJ2-1, the V gene TRBV7-7; D is unclear. Germline CDR1 and CDR2: SSHAT and FNYEAQ (reference sequence). This CDR3 contains 14 residues. Trimming stripped 1 base from V and 6 bases from J, with 10 bases between. The full variable domain, in which reference TRBV7-7 and TRBJ2-1 provide the parts outside the CDR3, is GAGVSQSPRYKVTKRGQDVTLRCDPISSHATLYWYQQALGQGPEFLTYFNYEAQPDKSGLPSDRFSAERPEGSISTLTIQRTEQRDSAMYRCASSLGPLPNEQFFGPGTRLTVL.

The chain recombines TRBV27 with TRBJ2-7; tentative D call: TRBD2 (5 bases). CDR1 is MNHEY, CDR2 SMNVEV, per germline (reference sequence). The CDR3 length is 13 residues. V was trimmed by 6 bases and J by 3 bases, leaving 12 bases between them. The CDR3 reads CASRAGGRYEQYF. CDR3 DNA sequence: TGTGCCAGCAGGGCAGGAGGTCGCTACGAGCAGTACTTC.

CDR3 region: CASSGRQVGDTEAFF. The CDR3, as DNA: TGTGCCAGCAGCGGCCGACAGGTTGGAGATACTGAAGCTTTCTTT. The V gene is TRBV9, the J gene TRBJ1-1; D perhaps matches TRBD1 (6 bases). The CDR3 consists of 15 residues. V was clipped by 3 bases and J by 5 bases, with 17 bases between them. Germline V gene sequence: CDR1 SGDLS, CDR2 YYNGEE. Full variable domain (outside the CDR3, taken from reference TRBV9 and TRBJ1-1): DSGVTQTPKHLITATGQRVTLRCSPRSGDLSVYWYQQSLDQGLQFLIQYYNGEERAKGNILERFSAQQFPDLHSELNLSSLELGDSALYFCASSGRQVGDTEAFFGQGTRLTVV.

The rearrangement uses TRBV6-5 and TRBJ1-4; D is unresolved. With 5 bases removed from V and 0 bases from J, the gap between germline ends came to 10 bases. Germline-derived CDR1 and CDR2 are MNHEY and SVGAGI. This CDR3 has 15 amino acids. The CDR3 region is CASSITASTNEKLFF. The CDR3 bases are TGTGCCAGCAGTATAACAGCATCAACTAATGAAAAACTGTTTTTT.

The genes are TRBV7-6 and TRBJ1-5; 7 positions agree with TRBD1. V lost 0 bases, J lost 3 bases, and 5 bases stayed unmatched. Germline lookup yields CDR1 SGHVS and CDR2 FNYEAQ. This CDR3 region has 16 residues. The CDR3 loop reads CASSLAQGGFNQPQHF. The CDR3, as DNA: TGTGCCAGCAGCTTAGCTCAGGGGGGCTTCAATCAGCCCCAGCATTTT.

The chain combines TRBV6-1 with TRBJ1-5; D perhaps matches TRBD1 (6 bases). This CDR3 has 16 amino acids. Looked up from germline, CDR1 is MNHNS and CDR2 is SASEGT. V shed 2 bases and J shed 1 base, with 12 bases lying between them. The CDR3 here is CASSERGARSNQPQHF. The CDR3 DNA sequence: TGTGCCAGCAGTGAACGGGGGGCGCGGAGCAATCAGCCCCAGCATTTT.

V gene TRBV2 combines with J gene TRBJ2-6, with TRBD2 as a possible D gene (6 bases). Germline CDR1 SNHLY, CDR2 FYNNEI. With 1 base removed from V and 1 base from J, the gap between germline ends came to 11 bases. This CDR3 is built from 17 residues. DNA of the CDR3: TGTGCCAGCAGTGAAGAGGGACTTATTTCTGGGGCCAACGTCCTGACTTTC. It yields the protein CASSEEGLISGANVLTF.

The chain has TRBV18 and TRBJ1-1; D remains ambiguous. Germline loops: CDR1 KGHSH, CDR2 LQKENI. The CDR3 is 14 residues long. The V and J ends lost 6 bases and 2 bases respectively, with 13 bases between them. As DNA, the CDR3 is TGTGCCAGCTCTGCGGGAGCGCGTAACACTGAAGCTTTCTTT. This translates into CASSAGARNTEAFF. Full variable domain (rest looked up from reference TRBV18 and TRBJ1-1): NAGVMQNPRHLVRRRGQEARLRCSPMKGHSHVYWYRQLPEEGLKFMVYLQKENIIDESGMPKERFSAEFPKEGPSILRIQQVVRGDSAAYFCASSAGARNTEAFFGQGTRLTVV.

The chain uses TRBV19 and TRBJ1-5; 10 bases are shared with TRBD1. This CDR3 spans 15 amino acids. Germline V gives CDR1 LNHDA, CDR2 SQIVND (reference sequence). V lost 10 bases, J lost 2 bases, and 8 bases stayed unmatched. DNA of the CDR3: TGTGCCACCGCCGACAGGGGGCTAGGCAATCAGCCCCAGCATTTT. Translating gives CATADRGLGNQPQHF.

This clone was counted only a few times. The chain carries TRBV3-1 (or the pseudogene TRBV3-2) and TRBJ2-7; D not resolved. This CDR3 has 11 residues. CDR1 and CDR2 from the germline V gene are LGHDT and YNNKEL (reference sequence). V was cut by 9 bases and J by 3 bases, with 9 bases left in between. The CDR3 protein is CASRRSYEQYF. CDR3 DNA: TGTGCCAGTAGAAGGAGCTACGAGCAGTACTTC.

V gene TRBV9 combines with J gene TRBJ1-2; D is perhaps TRBD1 (6 bases). Per germline, CDR1 SGDLS and CDR2 YYNGEE. Trimming removed 0 bases from V and 8 bases from J, with 11 bases in between. CDR3 length: 13 amino acids. The CDR3 nucleotides read TGTGCCAGCAGCGTAGTCACAGGGCTAGGCTACACCTTC. Residues: CASSVVTGLGYTF. Combining the CDR3 with reference TRBV9 and TRBJ1-2 gives the whole variable domain DSGVTQTPKHLITATGQRVTLRCSPRSGDLSVYWYQQSLDQGLQFLIQYYNGEERAKGNILERFSAQQFPDLHSELNLSSLELGDSALYFCASSVVTGLGYTFGSGTRLTVV.

V usage is TRBV18 and J usage is TRBJ1-4; 7 nucleotides match TRBD1. The CDR3 consists of 16 residues. The J segment lost 4 bases and the V segment lost 6 bases, leaving 11 bases of the junction unmatched. Looked up from germline, CDR1 is KGHSH and CDR2 is LQKENI. The CDR3 reads CASSYRGGGNNEKLFF. The CDR3 nucleotides read TGTGCCAGCTCGTACAGGGGTGGCGGAAATAATGAAAAACTGTTTTTT.

The table lists this clone with a few counts. V gene TRBV27 combines with J gene TRBJ2-3, with 9 bases identical to TRBD1. Per germline, CDR1 MNHEY and CDR2 SMNVEV (reference sequence). This CDR3 has 15 amino acids. Germline trimming cut 6 bases from V and 0 bases from J; bases unmatched to any gene: 4. The DNA of the CDR3 is TGTGCCAGCAGATCACAGGGGGCTAGCACAGATACGCAGTATTTT. Translation: CASRSQGASTDTQYF.